The present T cell receptor beta chain was sequenced within a study of low-dose radiotherapy and immunotherapy resistance in tumors. Concerning this clonotype: It differs at one base from a far larger clone, so likely a read error.

This sample's time point: after trial treatment. Stated treatment: LDRT plus nivolumab, ipilimumab, low-dose cyclophosphamide and aspirin (RACIN trial). With TRAV- and TRBV-specific primers, first-strand cDNA was made, covering the alpha and beta chains. TCR amplification involved 15 to 20 PCR cycles with a constant-region primer and V-primer adapter. TCRdb itself ran the reads through MiXCR, one entry per CDR3 protein. The table shows more than 70,000 distinct CDR3 sequences, with 20% occurring only once. CDR3 length: 16 amino acids. V dropped 4 bases and J dropped 11 bases, with 26 bases sitting between them. Germline V gene lookup returns CDR1 MDHEN and CDR2 SYDVKM.

The J gene is TRBJ2-5, the V gene TRBV28, with D maybe TRBD1 (6 bases). This TCR came from a female donor with ovarian cancer. Sequenced material: PBMCs, taken after low-dose radiotherapy plus immunotherapy. DNA for the CDR3: TGTGCCAGCAGTTCGTTACAGGGTACTTCCTACAATGAGCAGTACTTC. The encoded protein is CASSSLQGTSYNEQYF.